This TCR beta chain was recorded in a study of cytomegalovirus exposure and HLA in healthy donors. 13 Jbeta primers and 60 Vbeta primers were used for the PCR. Repertoires were generated with immunoSEQ multiplex PCR, while TCRdb's copy carries only in-frame clones and drops some. This sample yields roughly 120,000 clones, of which 75% to 85% are seen a single time; roughly 3% belongs to the top ten. This CDR3 region has 14 residues. V lost 8 bases and J lost 6; bases outside the gene matches: 8. Germline V gene data show CDR1 as MNHEY and CDR2 as SMNVEV (reference sequence). The material sequenced was PBMCs. The V call is TRBV27, the J call TRBJ1-5; 9 bases are shared with TRBD1. The sequence was obtained from a woman aged 18-30 years in good health and CMV-seropositive. The CDR3 sequence is CASASGQGIQPQHF. CDR3 bases: TGTGCCAGCGCCTCGGGACAGGGTATTCAGCCCCAGCATTTT.